One sample yielded the 32 T cell receptor beta chains listed below, sequenced in a study of shared clonotypes between healthy human individuals. Repertoires were generated with immunoSEQ multiplex PCR, while TCRdb's copy carries only in-frame clones and drops some. In the table there are some 1 million clones, about 75% of which are singletons. The sample consisted of memory CD4+ T cells sorted from blood. Subset denoted: CD45RA-negative fraction. These receptors came from a man in his late teens or twenties in good health.

This chain links TRBV7-2 with TRBJ1-5, with 7 nucleotides matching TRBD1. Germline V gene data show CDR1 as SGHTA and CDR2 as FQGNSA. Trimming took 5 bases from V and 7 from J; bases not matched to a gene: 8. The CDR3 loop spans 14 amino acids. The CDR3 region is CASSLRQGMQPQHF. The CDR3 DNA is TGTGCCAGCAGCCTCCGACAGGGCATGCAGCCCCAGCATTTT.

A single count supports this clone. A read error may explain this, as a much larger clone is one base away. The chain joins TRBV6-5 to TRBJ2-2, with D perhaps matching TRBD1 (5 bases). The CDR3 is 14 amino acids. Trimming shortened V by 5 bases and J by 1 base, and 8 bases separated the two germline ends. CDR1 is MNHEY, CDR2 SVGAGI, per germline. The CDR3 reads CASSGQGNTGELFF. The CDR3 DNA follows: TGTGCCAGCAGTGGGCAGGGGAACACCGGGGAGCTGTTTTTT.

The gene calls are TRBV11-3 and TRBJ1-1; no firm D call. The V gene lost 5 bases and the J gene lost 3 bases, with 10 bases spanning the gap. In germline, CDR1 is SGHNT, CDR2 YENEEA. The CDR3 sequence is 13 residues long. DNA for the CDR3: TGTGCCAGCAGCCCGGACGGCTACACTGAAGCTTTCTTT. Translated, it gives CASSPDGYTEAFF.

This chain links TRBV11-2 with TRBJ2-7; 12 bases match TRBD2. This CDR3 is 15 amino acids long. V was pared by 6 bases and J by 4 bases, with 7 bases of the junction left unmatched. Looked up from germline, CDR1 is SGHAT and CDR2 is FQNNGV. The CDR3 spells CASRASGGASYEQYF. The CDR3 DNA is TGTGCCAGCAGAGCTAGCGGGGGGGCCAGTTACGAGCAGTACTTC. Drawing the rest from reference TRBV11-2 and TRBJ2-7, the complete variable domain is EAGVAQSPRYKIIEKRQSVAFWCNPISGHATLYWYQQILGQGPKLLIQFQNNGVVDDSQLPKDRFSAERLKGVDSTLKIQPAKLEDSAVYLCASRASGGASYEQYFGPGTRLTVT.

V and J are TRBV6-6 and TRBJ1-6; 9 nucleotides line up with TRBD1. Germline assignment: CDR1 MNHNY and CDR2 SVGAGI (reference sequence). The CDR3 is 15 amino acids. Trimming took 2 bases from V and 9 from J; bases not matched to a gene: 5. This CDR3 is CASSYRDRVGSPLHF. CDR3 nucleotide sequence: TGTGCCAGCAGTTACCGGGACAGGGTCGGTTCACCCCTCCACTTT.

The V and J genes are TRBV27 and TRBJ2-3, with TRBD2 matching over 9 bases. The CDR3 sequence is 16 residues long. CDR1 is MNHEY, CDR2 SMNVEV, per germline (reference sequence). V lost 4 bases to trimming and J lost 5 bases; unmatched junction nucleotides: 10. This CDR3 is CASSWGAGGVGDTQYF. The CDR3 DNA reads TGTGCCAGCAGTTGGGGCGCGGGAGGGGTCGGAGATACGCAGTATTTT.

The chain employs TRBV5-1 and TRBJ1-1; weak D call: TRBD1 (6 bases). Trimming cost V 4 bases and J 1 base, with 17 bases left between them. The CDR3 has 16 residues. Germline CDR1 SGHRS, CDR2 YFSETQ. CDR3: CASSGGHSRGNTEAFF. CDR3 DNA sequence: TGCGCCAGCAGCGGGGGACACTCCAGGGGGAACACTGAAGCTTTCTTT.

V usage is TRBV2 and J usage is TRBJ1-3; tentatively, D is TRBD1 (5 bases). The CDR3 has 16 amino acids. In germline, CDR1 is SNHLY, CDR2 FYNNEI. V lost 5 bases to trimming and J lost 2 bases, with 16 bases between them. For the CDR3, the DNA is TGTGCCAGCAGTCCGCAGGGAGGGTTTCCTGGAAACACCATATATTTT. Translating it yields CASSPQGGFPGNTIYF.

A single count supports this clone. The J gene is TRBJ2-1, the V gene TRBV5-4, with D perhaps TRBD1 (6 bases). Germline values: CDR1 SGHNT, CDR2 YYREEE (reference sequence). Trimming left V 4 bases short and J 0 bases short, with 8 bases between. The CDR3 runs 14 residues. CDR3 sequence: CASSGGSSYNEQFF. CDR3 coding DNA: TGTGCCAGCAGCGGGGGCTCCTCCTACAATGAGCAGTTCTTC.

The rearrangement joins TRBV19 to TRBJ1-4; TRBD1 is a possible D gene (5 bases). V lost 1 base, J lost 8 bases, and 17 bases lay in between. In germline, CDR1 is LNHDA, CDR2 SQIVND (reference sequence). The CDR3 loop spans 16 amino acids. The CDR3 protein is CASSIAPLLRDEKLFF. Here the CDR3 DNA reads TGTGCCAGTAGTATAGCCCCCCTATTAAGGGACGAAAAACTGTTTTTT.

The chain employs TRBV30 and TRBJ2-5, with TRBD1 as a possible D gene (5 bases). The CDR3 loop spans 14 amino acids. Germline V gene data show CDR1 as GTSNPN and CDR2 as SVGIG (reference sequence). Trimming removed 4 bases at V and 5 bases at J, with 17 bases between. The CDR3 here is CAWTLGAKGETQYF. CDR3 sequence (DNA): TGTGCCTGGACTTTAGGAGCGAAGGGGGAGACCCAGTACTTC.

V gene TRBV7-9 combines with J gene TRBJ2-2, with 9 bases aligning to TRBD1. With 4 bases clipped from V and 5 bases from J, the junction kept 5 bases outside the gene matches. Germline V gene sequence: CDR1 SEHNR, CDR2 FQNEAQ (reference sequence). The CDR3 runs 15 residues. The CDR3 coding sequence is TGTGCCAGCAGCTACCGGGACAGGGCGACCGGGGAGCTGTTTTTT. This gives the protein CASSYRDRATGELFF.

This chain connects TRBV6-1 to TRBJ2-1; perhaps D is TRBD1 or TRBD2 (5 bases each). Germline values: CDR1 MNHNS, CDR2 SASEGT. This CDR3 region has 16 residues. V lost 4 bases and J lost 0, with 13 bases in between. The DNA for the CDR3 is TGTGCCAGCAGTGGCAGAGGGGCCAGCTCCTACAATGAGCAGTTCTTC. It is translated as CASSGRGASSYNEQFF.

The table lists this clone with a count of one. The chain links TRBV2 to TRBJ1-5; D call uncertain. Germline-derived CDR1 and CDR2 are SNHLY and FYNNEI. Trimming removed 1 base from V and 0 bases from J, with 7 bases in between. The CDR3 covers 15 residues. The CDR3: CASSEEVGSNQPQHF. CDR3 nucleotide sequence: TGTGCCAGCAGTGAAGAGGTGGGTAGCAATCAGCCCCAGCATTTT.

The rearrangement links TRBV14 to TRBJ1-6, with D possibly being TRBD1 (6 bases). This CDR3 has 14 amino acids. Looked up from germline, CDR1 is SGHDN and CDR2 is FVKESK. V was shortened by 4 bases and J by 11 bases, with 15 bases between the two germline ends. CDR3 sequence: CASSPYGGRTPLHF. The DNA for the CDR3 is TGTGCCAGCAGCCCCTACGGGGGGCGGACACCCCTCCACTTT.

This clone has a single count. The rearrangement links TRBV2 to TRBJ1-2; D is ambiguous. The V and J ends lost 6 bases and 4 bases respectively, with 6 bases between them. Germline assignment: CDR1 SNHLY and CDR2 FYNNEI. The CDR3 runs 11 residues. In nucleotides, the CDR3 is TGTGCCAGCAGGGTATCCTATGGCTACACCTTC. Protein product: CASRVSYGYTF.

This chain links TRBV5-1 with TRBJ1-3; no firm D call. Germline V gives CDR1 SGHRS, CDR2 YFSETQ. The V and J ends lost 4 bases and 0 bases respectively, with 11 bases between them. CDR3 length equals 15 residues. The CDR3 here is CASSPSPGSGNTIYF. The CDR3, as DNA: TGCGCCAGCAGCCCCTCCCCGGGCTCTGGAAACACCATATATTTT.

The chain links TRBV10-3 to TRBJ2-7; 7 bases align to TRBD1. CDR1 is ENHRY and CDR2 is SYGVKD in the germline V gene. The CDR3 sequence is 17 residues long. Trimming at V came to 0 bases and at J to 1 base, leaving 9 bases not matched to a gene. CDR3 amino acids: CAISESKRDSRSYEQYF. For the CDR3, the DNA is TGTGCCATCAGTGAGTCCAAAAGGGACAGCCGATCCTACGAGCAGTACTTC.

This chain joins TRBV30 and TRBJ1-6, with TRBD1 identical over 9 bases. Germline V gene sequence: CDR1 GTSNPN, CDR2 SVGIG (reference sequence). The CDR3 is made up of 13 amino acids. The V gene end was trimmed by 8 bases and the J gene end by 6 bases; junction bases not matched to a gene: 5. The CDR3 bases are TGTGCCAGGGGGACAGGGTTTAATTCACCCCTCCACTTT. Its translation is CARGTGFNSPLHF.

The chain has TRBV6-1 and TRBJ2-1; D is perhaps TRBD2 (6 bases). CDR1 is MNHNS, CDR2 SASEGT, per germline. The V gene lost 6 bases and the J gene lost 3 bases, with 9 bases spanning the gap. CDR3 length equals 13 residues. The CDR3 reads CASRKDYYNEQFF. The CDR3 DNA reads TGTGCCAGCAGAAAGGACTACTACAATGAGCAGTTCTTC.

This clone was seen a few times. This rearrangement joins TRBV2 to TRBJ1-2; no clear D. CDR3 size: 14 residues. The germline V gene encodes CDR1 SNHLY and CDR2 FYNNEI. Trimming removed 1 base at V and 5 bases at J, with 11 bases between. The CDR3 sequence is CASSEGLQTYGYTF. The CDR3 DNA reads TGTGCCAGCAGTGAAGGTTTGCAGACATATGGCTACACCTTC.

The chain uses TRBV7-8 and TRBJ2-3; 7 nucleotides line up with TRBD1. The V and J ends lost 5 bases and 0 bases, in that order; junction bases with no gene match: 11. CDR3 size: 17 residues. The V gene's germline CDR1 is SGHVS and CDR2 FQNEAQ. CDR3 sequence (DNA): TGTGCCAGCAGCCGTGGACAGGCGACTACTAGCACAGATACGCAGTATTTT. Amino acid sequence: CASSRGQATTSTDTQYF.

This chain uses TRBV11-3 with TRBJ2-3, with 11 bases aligning to TRBD1. The germline gives CDR1 SGHNT, CDR2 YENEEA. Germline trimming cut 5 bases from V and 4 bases from J; bases unmatched to any gene: 5. The CDR3 contains 15 residues. This CDR3 is CASSTGQGAADTQYF. DNA of the CDR3: TGTGCCAGCAGCACCGGACAGGGGGCCGCAGATACGCAGTATTTT.

The chain links TRBV6-5 to TRBJ2-7; 9 bases line up with TRBD2. Germline CDR1 and CDR2: MNHEY and SVGAGI. The CDR3 runs to 16 residues. V trimming: 2 bases; J trimming: 2 bases; junction bases outside the gene matches: 7. CDR3 nucleotide sequence: TGTGCCAGCAGTTACAGGCGGGGGGGCCTAACCTACGAGCAGTACTTC. Its translation: CASSYRRGGLTYEQYF.

The chain joins TRBV18 to TRBJ1-2; D not resolved. The CDR3 has 16 amino acids. V lost 3 bases, J lost 5 bases, and 19 bases lay in between. Germline values: CDR1 KGHSH, CDR2 LQKENI. DNA of the CDR3: TGTGCCAGCTCACCGGAATCAGGCCCGCTACGGTATGGCTACACCTTC. This encodes CASSPESGPLRYGYTF.

This clone was detected only once. Other DNA variants within this sample encode the same CDR3. This chain joins TRBV18 and TRBJ2-7; TRBD1 matches at 7 bases. This CDR3 is built from 13 residues. Unmatched junction bases numbered 1, after V lost 3 bases and J lost 2 bases. CDR1 and CDR2 from the germline V gene are KGHSH and LQKENI. This chain's CDR3 is CASSPTGTYEQYF. CDR3 sequence (DNA): TGTGCCAGCTCACCGACAGGGACCTACGAGCAGTACTTC. Supplemented by reference TRBV18 and TRBJ2-7, the full variable domain reads NAGVMQNPRHLVRRRGQEARLRCSPMKGHSHVYWYRQLPEEGLKFMVYLQKENIIDESGMPKERFSAEFPKEGPSILRIQQVVRGDSAAYFCASSPTGTYEQYFGPGTRLTVT.

This chain links TRBV5-6 with TRBJ2-7; D may match TRBD1 or TRBD2 (5 bases each). V was trimmed by 2 bases and J by 0 bases, leaving 9 bases between them. The CDR3 is 14 residues long. Germline loops: CDR1 SGHDT, CDR2 YYEEEE. CDR3 coding DNA: TGTGCCAGCAGCTTTGGGGGAACCTCCTACGAGCAGTACTTC. Amino acids: CASSFGGTSYEQYF.

J is TRBJ2-7 and V is TRBV29-1, with a possible D match to TRBD1 (5 bases). Germline assignment: CDR1 SQVTM and CDR2 ANQGSEA. V lost 3 bases to trimming and J lost 7 bases, with 16 bases between them. This CDR3 contains 13 residues. In DNA, the CDR3 is TGCAGCGTTGAGGGGCTGGCCGCCCGGGAGCAGTACTTC. This sequence encodes CSVEGLAAREQYF.

The chain employs TRBV27 and TRBJ1-6; no definite D call. V lost 5 bases, J lost 6 bases, and 11 bases lay in between. CDR1 is MNHEY and CDR2 is SMNVEV in the germline V gene (reference sequence). The CDR3 length is 14 residues. In DNA, the CDR3 is TGTGCCAGCAGTCCTGGAGGGTTTAATTCACCCCTCCACTTT. Protein: CASSPGGFNSPLHF.

The chain carries TRBV10-3 and TRBJ1-1; no firm D call. The CDR3 length is 13 residues. Deletions cut 0 bases from V and 1 base from J, with 3 bases between. Germline V gives CDR1 ENHRY, CDR2 SYGVKD. Written as DNA, the CDR3 is TGTGCCATCAGTGAGTCGAGGAACACTGAAGCTTTCTTT. Translated: CAISESRNTEAFF.

The V gene is TRBV4-2, the J gene TRBJ1-2, with a tentative D call TRBD1 (5 bases). This CDR3 has 14 residues. Germline values: CDR1 LGHNA, CDR2 YNFKEQ. Trimming removed 1 base at V and 3 bases at J, with 9 bases between. The DNA of the CDR3 is TGTGCCAGCAGCCAAGTGGGGACGGACTATGGCTACACCTTC. Its translation is CASSQVGTDYGYTF.

This clone has just a few counts. The rearrangement uses TRBV4-1 and TRBJ1-4; D unresolved. Deletions cut 5 bases from V and 4 bases from J, with 14 bases between. The CDR3 is 15 amino acids. Germline V lookup: CDR1 MGHRA, CDR2 YSYEKL. CDR3 region: CASSTFGSHNEKLFF. The CDR3 bases are TGCGCCAGCAGCACCTTCGGGAGCCATAATGAAAAACTGTTTTTT.